Described below is a single TCR beta chain sequence and its context. Its target is unknown. The table came from immunoSEQ multiplex PCR; TCRdb's copy has only in-frame clones and leaves some out. The data show over 150,000 clones, with 86% seen just once and 5% to 6% held by the top ten. The data belong to a study of T cell responses to AZD1222 COVID-19 vaccine. Overall study results and limits: Vaccine-associated CD4 TCRs spanned spike, dominant at 160-218 and 743-854. Baseline testing showed seropositivity in only five or six AZD1222 recipients.

Trimming took 8 bases from V and 7 from J, leaving 15 bases between them. The V gene's germline CDR1 is MNHEY and CDR2 SVGAGI. CDR3 size: 13 residues. The clonotype was recovered from an adult in good health. This chain links TRBV6-5 with TRBJ1-5, with D perhaps matching TRBD1 (5 bases). This sample comprised peripheral blood, obtained on day 0 of MenACWY control vaccination. The chain's CDR3 is CASLEGSGQPQHF. The CDR3 DNA reads as TGTGCCAGCCTCGAGGGGTCCGGGCAGCCCCAGCATTTT.